Shown below are 19 T cell receptor beta chains from a single sample sequenced in a study of blood T cell repertoires in COVID-19. TCRdb's copy holds only in-frame clones and misses some; the assay was immunoSEQ multiplex PCR. The data hold 300,000 or so clones, with roughly 88% observed a single time. The sequenced sample consisted of peripheral blood. These receptors all come from a woman in her 30s with COVID-19, enrolled during active disease.

This clone appeared a single time. The genes are TRBV20-1 and TRBJ2-5; D gene uncertain. Trimming removed 2 bases from V and 1 base from J, with 2 bases in between. This CDR3 comprises 11 residues. The germline V gene has CDR1 DFQATT and CDR2 SNEGSKA (reference sequence). Written as DNA, the CDR3 is TGCAGTGCTAGACTCCAAGAGACCCAGTACTTC. Protein sequence: CSARLQETQYF.

This clone was counted once. V is TRBV13 and J is TRBJ1-4; maybe TRBD1 (5 bases). The germline CDR1 and CDR2 sequences are PRHDT and FYEKMQ (reference sequence). V lost 5 bases and J lost 8, with 9 bases in between. CDR3 length equals 12 residues. CDR3 loop: CASSNDREKLFF. CDR3 in DNA: TGTGCCAGCAGCAACGACAGAGAAAAACTGTTTTTT.

The V and J genes are TRBV10-3 and TRBJ1-1; maybe TRBD1 (5 bases). Trimming pared 2 bases from V and 2 bases from J, leaving 12 bases between. The germline gives CDR1 ENHRY, CDR2 SYGVKD. The CDR3 consists of 15 residues. The CDR3 sequence: CAISETDRHNTEAFF. CDR3 DNA sequence: TGTGCCATCAGTGAGACCGACAGACACAACACTGAAGCTTTCTTT.

This clone was detected a few times. The chain is built from TRBV3-1 (or the pseudogene TRBV3-2) and TRBJ1-2; 9 nucleotides align to TRBD1. V was pared by 4 bases and J by 4 bases, with 4 bases of the junction left unmatched. Germline-derived CDR1 and CDR2 are LGHDT and YNNKEL (reference sequence). There are 14 residues in the CDR3. The chain's CDR3 is CASSLTGGTYGYTF. The CDR3 DNA is TGTGCCAGCAGCCTGACAGGGGGGACCTATGGCTACACCTTC.

This chain connects TRBV11-2 to TRBJ2-3; 7 bases agree with TRBD2. The CDR3 totals 15 residues. Trimming at V came to 5 bases and at J to 4 bases, leaving 9 bases not matched to a gene. Germline values: CDR1 SGHAT, CDR2 FQNNGV. The CDR3 bases are TGTGCCAGCAGCCGGTCGGGGGGTAGGTCAGATACGCAGTATTTT. It encodes CASSRSGGRSDTQYF.

The J gene is TRBJ2-7, the V gene TRBV7-2; D perhaps matches TRBD1 (6 bases). The V and J ends lost 1 base and 4 bases respectively, with 11 bases between them. Germline V gene lookup returns CDR1 SGHTA and CDR2 FQGNSA. CDR3 length: 14 amino acids. In DNA, the CDR3 is TGTGCCAGCAGCTTAGAAGGGGGAGCGTACGAGCAGTACTTC. Protein product: CASSLEGGAYEQYF.

This chain links TRBV10-3 with TRBJ1-2, with TRBD1 as a possible D gene (6 bases). Per the germline V gene, CDR1 is ENHRY and CDR2 is SYGVKD. The V gene lost 6 bases and the J gene lost 0 bases, with 20 bases spanning the gap. The CDR3 length is 17 residues. The CDR3 nucleotides are TGTGCCATCAGGACGGGACAACTAACAAACGCTAACTATGGCTACACCTTC. It yields the protein CAIRTGQLTNANYGYTF.

Only one count was recorded for this clone. This chain joins TRBV18 and TRBJ1-5; 9 nucleotides agree with TRBD1. The CDR3 covers 18 residues. The ends lost 2 bases at V and 6 bases at J; junction bases unmatched: 14. Germline V gene lookup returns CDR1 KGHSH and CDR2 LQKENI. The CDR3 reads CASSPGGFGTGKGQPQHF. The CDR3, as DNA: TGTGCCAGCTCACCAGGGGGGTTCGGGACAGGGAAGGGTCAGCCCCAGCATTTT.

The chain is built from TRBV19 and TRBJ1-3; D remains unclear. V dropped 3 bases and J dropped 0 bases, with 9 bases sitting between them. This CDR3 region has 15 residues. Germline values: CDR1 LNHDA, CDR2 SQIVND (reference sequence). In DNA, the CDR3 is TGTGCCAGTAGTATTCTAGGAAACTCTGGAAACACCATATATTTT. Its protein is CASSILGNSGNTIYF.

Regarding this clone: A junction end diverges from the germline sequence, so it may reflect a read error. The chain has TRBV7-9 and TRBJ1-4; the match to TRBD1 covers 8 bases. Germline CDR1 and CDR2: SEHNR and FQNEAQ (reference sequence). This CDR3 comprises 15 residues. The DNA of the CDR3 is TGTGCCAGCAGGTTAGGAGGACAGGGAACGGAAAAACTGTTTTTT. Protein product: CASRLGGQGTEKLFF.

The chain employs TRBV5-1 and TRBJ2-7; TRBD1 matches 9 bases. With 4 bases clipped from V and 0 bases from J, the junction kept 17 bases outside the gene matches. Germline V gene sequence: CDR1 SGHRS, CDR2 YFSETQ. The CDR3 extends over 19 amino acids. The DNA for the CDR3 is TGCGCCAGCAGCCTGGGGCGCTCAAACCGGGACAGGGTCTCCTACGAGCAGTACTTC. It is translated as CASSLGRSNRDRVSYEQYF.

The chain links TRBV5-4 to TRBJ2-7; 7 bases match TRBD1. The CDR3 totals 16 residues. V trimming: 0 bases; J trimming: 3 bases; junction bases outside the gene matches: 9. CDR1 and CDR2 from the germline V gene are SGHNT and YYREEE (reference sequence). In nucleotides, the CDR3 is TGTGCCAGCAGCTTGGCCGGGGCAGGGGGTGGCTACGAGCAGTACTTC. Translated, it gives CASSLAGAGGGYEQYF.

The sample holds one count of this clone. The CDR3 nucleotides read TGTGCCAGCAGTCCGGACAGGGGCAATCAGCCCCAGCATTTT. It codes for CASSPDRGNQPQHF. This chain joins TRBV28 and TRBJ1-5, with TRBD1 matching 8 bases. Germline CDR1 MDHEN, CDR2 SYDVKM. V gave up 5 bases and J gave up 2 bases; unmatched junction bases: 2. The CDR3 contains 14 residues.

The gene calls are TRBV10-1 and TRBJ2-1; 7 bases are a match to TRBD2. Germline-derived CDR1 and CDR2 are WNHNN and SYGVQD (reference sequence). This CDR3 is 15 amino acids long. V was pared by 5 bases and J by 4 bases, with 8 bases of the junction left unmatched. The CDR3 sequence: CASSPAGSGYNEQFF. CDR3 in DNA: TGCGCCAGCAGTCCCGCGGGTAGCGGGTACAATGAGCAGTTCTTC.

The chain carries TRBV5-1 and TRBJ2-5, with TRBD1 matching over 8 bases. Looked up from germline, CDR1 is SGHRS and CDR2 is YFSETQ. With 4 bases clipped from V and 5 bases from J, the junction kept 4 bases outside the gene matches. The CDR3 spans 13 residues. CDR3 coding DNA: TGCGCCAGCAGCGCCAGGGGGCCGGAGACCCAGTACTTC. This gives the protein CASSARGPETQYF.

The chain combines TRBV2 with TRBJ1-1, with no clear D. The CDR3 extends over 13 amino acids. The germline V and J ends were trimmed by 7 bases and 0 bases, with 9 bases remaining between them. The germline CDR1 and CDR2 sequences are SNHLY and FYNNEI. Here the CDR3 reads CASIFQMNTEAFF. As DNA, the CDR3 is TGTGCCAGCATTTTCCAGATGAACACTGAAGCTTTCTTT.

The V call is TRBV4-2, the J call TRBJ2-2; 13 bases agree with TRBD2. CDR3 length: 17 amino acids. Germline V gene lookup returns CDR1 LGHNA and CDR2 YNFKEQ. With 1 base clipped from V and 4 bases from J, the junction kept 3 bases outside the gene matches. The CDR3 loop reads CASSQGTSGSPTGELFF. The CDR3 DNA reads as TGTGCCAGCAGCCAAGGGACTAGCGGGAGCCCCACCGGGGAGCTGTTTTTT.

The chain is built from TRBV3-1 (or the pseudogene TRBV3-2) and TRBJ2-7; D is unclear. This CDR3 has 12 residues. Between the trimmed V and J ends, which lost 4 bases and 1 base, there was a span of 5 bases. Germline values: CDR1 LGHDT, CDR2 YNNKEL (reference sequence). Here the CDR3 DNA reads TGTGCCAGCAGCCTCGGGTCCTACGAGCAGTACTTC. Its protein product is CASSLGSYEQYF.

The chain recombines TRBV5-6 with TRBJ1-1; 8 bases are shared with TRBD1. J was trimmed by 0 bases and V by 4 bases; bases with no gene match: 8. Per the germline V gene, CDR1 is SGHDT and CDR2 is YYEEEE. CDR3 size: 16 residues. The CDR3 sequence: CASSILPGQVNTEAFF. The CDR3 DNA follows: TGTGCCAGCAGCATACTGCCGGGACAGGTGAACACTGAAGCTTTCTTT.